These 30 T cell receptor beta chains were all obtained from the same sample, sequenced in a study of response to subunit inactivated influenza vaccine. TCRdb called the RT-PCR reads again in MiXCR, with one record for every CDR3 protein. The table records approximately 680,000 distinct CDR3 sequences, 15% to 18% of them present only once. The material was PBMCs from blood, obtained approximately 13 days after vaccination. Every receptor here comes from a man between 45 and 60 years old who received an inactivated influenza vaccine.

The chain links TRBV27 to TRBJ2-7; 9 bases fit TRBD2. Per the germline V gene, CDR1 is MNHEY and CDR2 is SMNVEV (reference sequence). J gave up 2 bases and V 2 bases, and 4 bases lay outside the gene matches. The CDR3 runs to 15 residues. CDR3 loop: CASSLVAGDPYEQYF. As DNA, the CDR3 is TGTGCCAGCAGTTTAGTAGCGGGAGATCCCTACGAGCAGTACTTC.

This chain connects TRBV6-5 to TRBJ2-5; 9 nucleotides line up with TRBD1. The trim removed 4 bases at V and 4 bases at J, leaving 7 bases unmatched. The germline V gene has CDR1 MNHEY and CDR2 SVGAGI. The CDR3 is 15 amino acids. CDR3 sequence reads: CASSSGTGSIETQYF. The DNA for the CDR3 is TGTGCCAGCAGTTCAGGGACAGGGTCGATAGAGACCCAGTACTTC.

The chain recombines TRBV20-1 with TRBJ1-1, with a possible D match to TRBD1 (5 bases). V lost 5 bases and J 1 base, leaving 11 bases between the germline ends. This CDR3 region has 13 residues. Looked up from germline, CDR1 is DFQATT and CDR2 is SNEGSKA (reference sequence). CDR3: CSAPGHQNTEAFF. The CDR3 nucleotides are TGCAGTGCTCCAGGGCACCAGAACACTGAAGCTTTCTTT.

This clonotype was counted a few times. V and J are TRBV3-1 and TRBJ2-3; D is possibly TRBD2 (6 bases). The CDR3 length is 15 residues. Deletions cut 5 bases from V and 4 bases from J, with 16 bases between. Germline CDR1 is LGHDT and CDR2 is YNNKEL (reference sequence). The CDR3 loop is CASSSVGLRADTQYF. The CDR3 bases are TGTGCCAGCAGCTCCGTCGGACTACGGGCAGATACGCAGTATTTT.

Details on this clonotype: A junction boundary mismatches the germline segment, possibly from a read error. This chain links TRBV7-2 with TRBJ2-7; D gene ambiguous. In germline, CDR1 is SGHTA, CDR2 FQGNSA. The CDR3 contains 12 residues. Written as DNA, the CDR3 is TGTGACAGCAGCACGGGCTACTACGAGCAGTACTTC. Translation gives CDSSTGYYEQYF.

This clonotype was counted a few times. The chain is built from TRBV6-2 or TRBV6-3 and TRBJ2-1; 12 bases agree with TRBD2. With 6 bases clipped from V and 8 bases from J, the junction kept 11 bases outside the gene matches. The length of the CDR3 is 16 residues. Germline V lookup: CDR1 MNHEY, CDR2 SVGEGT. The CDR3 nucleotides are TGTGCCAGCAGATCAGGACTAGCGGGGTATATGGATGAGCAGTTCTTC. Its translation: CASRSGLAGYMDEQFF.

This chain links TRBV6-4 with TRBJ2-3; TRBD2 might be the D (6 bases). The length of the CDR3 is 13 residues. V shed 4 bases and J shed 6 bases, with 11 bases lying between them. Germline values: CDR1 MRHNA, CDR2 SNTAGT. CDR3 nucleotide sequence: TGTGCCAGCAGTGCTTCAGGGAGGGATACGCAGTATTTT. It codes for CASSASGRDTQYF.

V gene TRBV12-3 or TRBV12-4 combines with J gene TRBJ2-7, with TRBD1 as a possible D gene (6 bases). V lost 6 bases to trimming and J lost 2 bases, with 11 bases between them. This CDR3 comprises 13 residues. The CDR3 reads CASSGPGAYEQYF. CDR3 sequence (DNA): TGTGCCAGCAGCGGTCCAGGGGCCTACGAGCAGTACTTC.

This clonotype was detected a few times. The rearrangement uses TRBV7-2 and TRBJ2-7, with D possibly TRBD1 on 5 matching bases. Germline V gives CDR1 SGHTA, CDR2 FQGNSA. The CDR3 has 14 amino acids. Deletions cut 2 bases from V and 5 bases from J, with 13 bases between. CDR3 coding DNA: TGTGCCAGCAGCTTATTCGCAGGGAAAGACGAGCAGTACTTC. Its translation: CASSLFAGKDEQYF.

This chain connects TRBV11-2 to TRBJ1-3; possible D gene TRBD1, 5 bases. CDR1 is SGHAT, CDR2 FQNNGV, per germline. V was clipped by 3 bases and J by 4 bases, with 10 bases between them. CDR3 length equals 14 residues. CDR3 protein: CASSFQGGGNTIYF. The CDR3 nucleotides are TGTGCCAGCAGCTTCCAGGGAGGAGGAAACACCATATATTTT.

The chain uses TRBV15 and TRBJ2-2, with a tentative D call TRBD2 (5 bases). Looked up from germline, CDR1 is LNHNV and CDR2 is YYDKDF (reference sequence). V gave up 5 bases and J gave up 6 bases, with 10 bases separating them. The CDR3 is 13 residues long. In DNA form, the CDR3 reads TGTGCCACCAGCCCGTCGGAGGCCGGGGAGCTGTTTTTT. Translating gives CATSPSEAGELFF.

Only a few counts were recorded for this clonotype. This sequence joins TRBV20-1 and TRBJ2-7, with D possibly matching TRBD1 (5 bases). Trimming shortened V by 7 bases and J by 3 bases, and 22 bases separated the two germline ends. Germline CDR1 reads DFQATT; CDR2 reads SNEGSKA (reference sequence). CDR3 size: 15 residues. The CDR3 DNA follows: TGCAGTGTTAGGGGATCCACAGGACCCGGCTACGAGCAGTACTTC. This gives the protein CSVRGSTGPGYEQYF.

The CDR3 DNA follows: TGTGCCAGCAGCCCCGCTACGGGGGGGCGGGCAGATACGCAGTATTTT. Its protein is CASSPATGGRADTQYF. This chain joins TRBV5-4 and TRBJ2-3; 8 positions agree with TRBD2. CDR3 length equals 16 residues. Trimming at V came to 4 bases and at J to 4 bases, leaving 11 bases not matched to a gene. Germline V CDR1 and CDR2: SGHNT, YYREEE (reference sequence). Using reference TRBV5-4 and TRBJ2-3 for the parts outside the CDR3, the full variable domain is ETGVTQSPTHLIKTRGQQVTLRCSSQSGHNTVSWYQQALGQGPQFIFQYYREEENGRGNFPPRFSGLQFPNYSSELNVNALELDDSALYLCASSPATGGRADTQYFGPGTRLTVL.

This clonotype was observed a handful of times. The V gene is TRBV27, the J gene TRBJ2-7; D tentatively reads TRBD1 or TRBD2 (5 bases each). CDR1 MNHEY and CDR2 SMNVEV come from the germline V gene (reference sequence). The V end was cut by 3 bases, the J end by 0 bases, with 9 bases between. CDR3 length: 14 amino acids. The CDR3 loop reads CASSFWGTSYEQYF. The CDR3 DNA reads TGTGCCAGCAGTTTCTGGGGGACCTCCTACGAGCAGTACTTC.

This clonotype was counted only a few times. This chain links TRBV29-1 with TRBJ2-3, with D perhaps being TRBD1 or TRBD2 (6 bases each). Germline V gives CDR1 SQVTM, CDR2 ANQGSEA. The germline V and J ends were trimmed by 5 bases and 4 bases, with 16 bases remaining between them. This CDR3 is 14 amino acids long. CDR3 protein: CSVTEGGSADTQYF. The CDR3 region has the DNA TGCAGCGTTACCGAGGGGGGCTCTGCAGATACGCAGTATTTT.

This clonotype showed up just a few times. V gene TRBV7-2 combines with J gene TRBJ2-1; 7 positions agree with TRBD1. The length of the CDR3 is 16 residues. The germline gives CDR1 SGHTA, CDR2 FQGNSA. After removal of 5 bases from V and 4 bases from J, the junction contained 11 bases not matched to a gene. CDR3: CASSIQTGLRYNEQFF. CDR3 bases: TGTGCCAGCAGCATCCAGACAGGGCTAAGGTACAATGAGCAGTTCTTC.

A few counts support this clonotype. This chain joins TRBV6-2 or TRBV6-3 and TRBJ1-5; no firm D call. The CDR3 consists of 12 residues. Trimming removed 6 bases at V and 3 bases at J, with 6 bases between. The germline CDR1 and CDR2 sequences are MNHEY and SVGEGT. The chain's CDR3 is CASRLPNQPQHF. Here the CDR3 DNA reads TGTGCCAGCAGGCTCCCCAATCAGCCCCAGCATTTT.

The V gene is TRBV7-3, the J gene TRBJ2-1; TRBD2 agrees at 7 bases. Trimming at V came to 1 base and at J to 4 bases, leaving 25 bases not matched to a gene. The CDR3 extends over 22 amino acids. The germline V gene has CDR1 SGHTA and CDR2 FQGTGA. CDR3 region: CASSLKAILGVNPASGYNEQFF. CDR3 coding DNA: TGTGCCAGCAGCTTAAAGGCTATTTTGGGGGTTAACCCGGCTAGCGGTTACAATGAGCAGTTCTTC.

This clonotype was found a few times. V usage is TRBV7-2 and J usage is TRBJ2-3; the match to TRBD2 covers 13 bases. The junction had 1 base not matched to a gene; V was cut back by 5 bases and J by 5 bases. Germline V gives CDR1 SGHTA, CDR2 FQGNSA. The CDR3 sequence is 14 residues long. The DNA for the CDR3 is TGTGCCAGCAGCCGACTAGCGGGAGGAGATACGCAGTATTTT. Encoded protein: CASSRLAGGDTQYF.

The genes are TRBV24-1 and TRBJ2-1; TRBD1 matches at 9 bases. V trimming: 2 bases; J trimming: 12 bases; junction bases outside the gene matches: 7. The CDR3 is 14 amino acids. Germline V gene sequence: CDR1 KGHDR, CDR2 SFDVKD. The CDR3 here is CATSDSGQGIWQFF. CDR3 DNA sequence: TGTGCCACCAGTGATTCGGGACAGGGAATATGGCAGTTCTTC.

The chain combines TRBV6-1 with TRBJ2-7; 12 nucleotides line up with TRBD1. Looked up from germline, CDR1 is MNHNS and CDR2 is SASEGT. CDR3 size: 16 residues. With 6 bases clipped from V and 4 bases from J, the junction kept 10 bases outside the gene matches. The CDR3 reads CASSTGTGGKTYEQYF. In nucleotides, the CDR3 is TGTGCCAGCAGCACCGGGACAGGGGGCAAAACATACGAGCAGTACTTC.

This clonotype has more than one count but fewer than ten. This chain joins TRBV15 and TRBJ1-1; D is possibly TRBD1 (6 bases). The length of the CDR3 is 14 residues. V dropped 5 bases and J dropped 0 bases, with 10 bases sitting between them. From germline, CDR1 is LNHNV and CDR2 YYDKDF (reference sequence). The CDR3 sequence: CATSVDRLNTEAFF. As DNA, the CDR3 is TGTGCCACCAGCGTCGACAGGCTGAACACTGAAGCTTTCTTT.

This chain uses TRBV19 with TRBJ2-7, with 12 bases lining up with TRBD2. V was clipped by 6 bases and J by 0 bases; unmatched bases: 3. This CDR3 spans 15 amino acids. CDR1 and CDR2 from the germline V gene are LNHDA and SQIVND (reference sequence). Here the CDR3 reads CASRRLAGDSYEQYF. CDR3 coding DNA: TGTGCCAGTAGGAGACTAGCGGGAGACTCCTACGAGCAGTACTTC. The whole variable domain, filled in from reference TRBV19 and TRBJ2-7, reads DGGITQSPKYLFRKEGQNVTLSCEQNLNHDAMYWYRQDPGQGLRLIYYSQIVNDFQKGDIAEGYSVSREKKESFPLTVTSAQKNPTAFYLCASRRLAGDSYEQYFGPGTRLTVT.

The chain is built from TRBV10-1 and TRBJ1-3; D unclear. Trimming left V 3 bases short and J 2 bases short, with 8 bases between. From germline, CDR1 is WNHNN and CDR2 SYGVQD (reference sequence). The CDR3 is 14 residues long. Here the CDR3 DNA reads TGCGCCAGCAGTGATGGGATAACTGGAAACACCATATATTTT. Translated: CASSDGITGNTIYF.

The sample holds a few counts of this clonotype. V and J are TRBV29-1 and TRBJ2-3, with D perhaps matching TRBD1 or TRBD2 (7 bases each). The CDR3 runs 14 residues. Germline-derived CDR1 and CDR2 are SQVTM and ANQGSEA. V lost 3 bases and J lost 4, with 14 bases in between. CDR3 loop: CSVEASGGADTQYF. CDR3 DNA: TGCAGCGTTGAGGCTTCAGGGGGGGCAGATACGCAGTATTTT.

V gene TRBV4-2 combines with J gene TRBJ2-2, with D perhaps matching TRBD2 (6 bases). The germline V gene has CDR1 LGHNA and CDR2 YNFKEQ. The ends were cut back, 2 bases at V and 5 bases at J, with 21 bases in the middle. The CDR3 consists of 18 residues. The CDR3 DNA sequence: TGTGCCAGCAGCCAACTCCTCGGGAGCAGGGCGAGGACCGGGGAGCTGTTTTTT. The encoded protein is CASSQLLGSRARTGELFF.

The chain couples TRBV20-1 to TRBJ2-1; 14 nucleotides match TRBD2. Germline CDR1 DFQATT, CDR2 SNEGSKA (reference sequence). The V gene end was trimmed by 3 bases and the J gene end by 6 bases; junction bases not matched to a gene: 7. The CDR3 extends over 16 amino acids. CDR3 DNA sequence: TGCAGTGCTAGCCCGACTAGCGGGAGGGTAGGCAATGAGCAGTTCTTC. Its protein is CSASPTSGRVGNEQFF.

This clonotype was observed a few times. The chain carries TRBV5-6 and TRBJ2-3; D possibly matches TRBD1 or TRBD2 (5 bases each). This CDR3 has 13 residues. Trimming removed 1 base from V and 9 bases from J, with 12 bases in between. In germline, CDR1 is SGHDT, CDR2 YYEEEE. CDR3 nucleotide sequence: TGTGCCAGCAGCTTGCCGGTGGGGGAGACGCAGTATTTT. Translated, it gives CASSLPVGETQYF.

The chain recombines TRBV7-9 with TRBJ2-3, with TRBD1 identical over 7 bases. CDR3 length: 16 residues. Germline assignment: CDR1 SEHNR and CDR2 FQNEAQ (reference sequence). The V gene end was trimmed by 3 bases and the J gene end by 0 bases; junction bases not matched to a gene: 6. CDR3 sequence reads: CASSLWGQWSTDTQYF. CDR3 coding DNA: TGTGCCAGCAGCTTGTGGGGACAGTGGAGCACAGATACGCAGTATTTT.

There are a few counts of this clonotype. V gene TRBV28 combines with J gene TRBJ1-1; no clear D gene. Between the trimmed V and J ends, which lost 7 bases and 1 base, there was a span of 16 bases. Germline CDR1 reads MDHEN; CDR2 reads SYDVKM. This CDR3 is 15 amino acids long. CDR3 DNA sequence: TGTGCCAGCACCCCTGGAGGCCAAGCGAACACTGAAGCTTTCTTT. Amino acids: CASTPGGQANTEAFF.